This TCR beta chain was observed in a study of blood T cell repertoires in COVID-19 (dated by TCRdb to 2020 to 2022). Notes on the research overall: Samples covering the acute and convalescent phases of COVID-19 were provided by collaborators in the United States, Italy and Spain. The material from the prospective study consisted of cDNA or gDNA derived from T cells, B-cell-depleted T cells, or PBMCs. The dataset comprised deeply sampled blood TCRbeta repertoires from subjects exposed to, actively infected with, or recovered from COVID-19. The repertoires were made available in a free public database intended to serve as a resource for research on the immune response to SARS-CoV-2. Samples came from the ongoing ImmuneRACE study (first 160 participants) plus 1,254 subjects from 6 global collaborators. A de-identified subject ID, COVID-19 status, age in years and sex were almost always included in the sample metadata. HLA class I and class II types, where available, came from metadata supplied by the sample provider rather than from assay-based typing.

TCRbeta CDR3 regions were amplified from genomic DNA by means of the immunoSEQ Assay, a bias-controlled multiplex PCR. From the authors' description of their analysis: Within the assay, amplification of reference gene primers was used to estimate how many nucleated cells each sample contained. To quantify the absolute abundance of each unique TCRbeta CDR3 rearrangement, sequence reads were collapsed and filtered. Productive Simpson clonality was computed per sample as the square root of Simpson's diversity index over productive rearrangements. Held by TCRdb, this immuneACCESS table contains in-frame sequences only and omits some clones. Under half of the omission traces to an unresolved V gene where checked; the cause of the rest is unknown. V, J and clone size reflect that table, while D and trimming were determined from the DNA. Counted in this sample were around 470,000 clones; roughly nine tenths of them appeared once. Around 0.95% of the sample is held by the ten biggest clonotypes.

Looking up the germline V gene yields CDR1 SGHRS and CDR2 YFSETQ. From the cysteine through the phenylalanine, the CDR3 covers 14 amino acids. The sequence is cut down to CDR3 DNA, 42 bases in frame from base 1. V lost 3 bases and J lost 0 bases; the stretch between them is 8 bases long. Of note for this clone: The antigen this receptor binds is unknown. It has no much larger one-base neighbor in the sample; base qualities were not kept.

One collaborating source in Seattle enrolled patients while the patients were actively infected and followed the patients over time throughout the course of disease. Collaborating institutions collected whole blood in K2EDTA tubes following their own protocols. For TCRbeta analysis, collaborators shipped samples as frozen whole blood, isolated PBMCs, or DNA extracted from either of those sample types. Beyond this particular receptor, the publication reports: The amount of clinical and demographic metadata varied by source and participant and was provided uncurated.

Sequenced input: peripheral blood. Rearrangement joined TRBV5-1 to TRBJ2-3, with no confidently assigned D gene. This clonotype was obtained from a man aged 18 to 30 with COVID-19, enrolled during active disease. The sequence in DNA is TGCGCCAGCAGCTCCACAATAAGCACAGATACGCAGTATTTT. The encoded protein is CASSSTISTDTQYF.